Listed below are T cell receptor beta chains from one sample, sequenced in a study of shared clonotypes between healthy human individuals. TCRdb's table, derived via immunoSEQ multiplex PCR, lists solely in-frame clones and lacks some. The table has about 1.1 million clones, 70% to 85% seen once; the top ten hold 0.85% to 1%. Sequenced material: memory CD4+ T cells from PBMCs. The receptors originated from a man aged 18 to 30 in good health. Some clones in this sample may be carry-over from other donors' samples. Both conserved end residues are part of each CDR3. The order of the fields is V gene, clone size, J gene, D gene, CDR3 DNA, CDR3 protein. A D gene is named only where the DNA matches it firmly. The size of a clone is reported for some rows only, either as once, few or many, or as a class for expanded clones.

TRBV27,few,TRBJ2-3,-,TGTGCCAGCAGTTTCCAGGGAAAGGCCACAGATACGCAGTATTTT,CASSFQGKATDTQYF
TRBV15,once,TRBJ1-2,-,TGTGCCACCAGCAGAGATAGGAACTATGGCTACACCTTC,CATSRDRNYGYTF
TRBV28,once,TRBJ1-4,-,TGTGCCAGCAGTTTATCCAGGGCCGAAAAACTGTTTTTT,CASSLSRAEKLFF
TRBV28,once,TRBJ1-1,TRBD1,TGTGCCAGCAGTAGTACCGGGACAGCGGTCACTGAAGCTTTCTTT,CASSSTGTAVTEAFF
TRBV5-8,-,TRBJ1-3,-,TGTGCCAGCAGCTTAGGTCACGGCTCTGGAAACACCATATATTTT,CASSLGHGSGNTIYF
TRBV5-1,-,TRBJ1-1,-,TGCGCCAGCAGCTTGGTGCTCCAGCCTACTGAAGCTTTCTTT,CASSLVLQPTEAFF
TRBV28,-,TRBJ1-2,TRBD1,TGTGCCAGCAGTTCTGGACAGGGCACTTATGGCTACACCTTC,CASSSGQGTYGYTF
TRBV6-6,once,TRBJ2-7,-,TGTGCCAGCACCCCACGGTTATCGGGAGCCTACGAGCAGTACTTC,CASTPRLSGAYEQYF
TRBV5-1,many,TRBJ2-5,TRBD1,TGCGCCAGCCGTTCCGGGACAGGACAAGAGACCCAGTACTTC,CASRSGTGQETQYF
TRBV28,-,TRBJ2-7,-,TGTGCCAGCAGCCCGAGGTGGGTGCTGGTTACCTACGAGCAGTACTTC,CASSPRWVLVTYEQYF